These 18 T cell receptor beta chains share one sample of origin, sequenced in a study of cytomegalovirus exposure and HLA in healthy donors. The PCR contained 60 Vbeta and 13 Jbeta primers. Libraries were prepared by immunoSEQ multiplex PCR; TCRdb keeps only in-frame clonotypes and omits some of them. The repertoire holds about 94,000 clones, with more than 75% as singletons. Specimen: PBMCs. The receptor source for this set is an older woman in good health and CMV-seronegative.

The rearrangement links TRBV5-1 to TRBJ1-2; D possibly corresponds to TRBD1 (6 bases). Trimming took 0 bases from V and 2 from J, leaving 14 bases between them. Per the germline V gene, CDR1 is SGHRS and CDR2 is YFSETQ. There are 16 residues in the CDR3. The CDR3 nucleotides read TGCGCCAGCAGCTTGGGACAGGACCAATTCAACTATGGCTACACCTTC. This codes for CASSLGQDQFNYGYTF.

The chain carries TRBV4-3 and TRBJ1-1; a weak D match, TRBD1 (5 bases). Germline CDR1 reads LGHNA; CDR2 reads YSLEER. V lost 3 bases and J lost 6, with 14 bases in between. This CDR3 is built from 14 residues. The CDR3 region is CASSQVSGKAEAFF. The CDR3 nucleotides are TGCGCCAGCAGCCAGGTTTCAGGGAAGGCTGAAGCTTTCTTT.

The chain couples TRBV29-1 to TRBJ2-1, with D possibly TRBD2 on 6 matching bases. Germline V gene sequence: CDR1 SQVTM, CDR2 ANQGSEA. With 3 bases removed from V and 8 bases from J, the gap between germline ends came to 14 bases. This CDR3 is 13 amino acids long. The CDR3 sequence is CSVDQPGRYEQFF. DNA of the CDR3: TGCAGCGTTGATCAGCCAGGGAGGTATGAGCAGTTCTTC.

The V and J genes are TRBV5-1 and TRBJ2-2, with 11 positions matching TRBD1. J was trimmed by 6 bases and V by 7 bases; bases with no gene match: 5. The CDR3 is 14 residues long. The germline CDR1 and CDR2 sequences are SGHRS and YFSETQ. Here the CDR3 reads CASSGQGVPGELFF. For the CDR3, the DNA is TGCGCCAGCTCGGGACAGGGGGTCCCCGGGGAGCTGTTTTTT.

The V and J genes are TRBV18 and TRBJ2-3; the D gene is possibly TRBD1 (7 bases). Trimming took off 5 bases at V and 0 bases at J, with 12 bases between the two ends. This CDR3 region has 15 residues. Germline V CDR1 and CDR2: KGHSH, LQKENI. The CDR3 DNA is TGTGCCAGCTCAAACAGGGGAGGTAGCACAGATACGCAGTATTTT. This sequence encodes CASSNRGGSTDTQYF. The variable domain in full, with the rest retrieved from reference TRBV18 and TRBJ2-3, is NAGVMQNPRHLVRRRGQEARLRCSPMKGHSHVYWYRQLPEEGLKFMVYLQKENIIDESGMPKERFSAEFPKEGPSILRIQQVVRGDSAAYFCASSNRGGSTDTQYFGPGTRLTVL.

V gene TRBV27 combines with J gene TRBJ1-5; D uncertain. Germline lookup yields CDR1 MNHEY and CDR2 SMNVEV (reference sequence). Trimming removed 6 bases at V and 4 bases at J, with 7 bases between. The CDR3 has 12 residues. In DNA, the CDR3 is TGTGCCAGCAGCGAGATTAATCAGCCCCAGCATTTT. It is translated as CASSEINQPQHF.

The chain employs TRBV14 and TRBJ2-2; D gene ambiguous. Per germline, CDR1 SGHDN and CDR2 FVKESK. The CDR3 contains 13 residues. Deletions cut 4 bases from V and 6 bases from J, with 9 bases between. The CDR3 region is CASSPYSPGELFF. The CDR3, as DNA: TGTGCCAGCAGCCCCTACTCACCCGGGGAGCTGTTTTTT.

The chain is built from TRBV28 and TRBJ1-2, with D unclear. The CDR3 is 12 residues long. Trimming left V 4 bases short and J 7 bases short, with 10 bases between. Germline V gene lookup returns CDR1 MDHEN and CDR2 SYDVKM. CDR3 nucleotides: TGTGCCAGCAGTTCAGGACTGAGTGGCTACACCTTC. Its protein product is CASSSGLSGYTF.

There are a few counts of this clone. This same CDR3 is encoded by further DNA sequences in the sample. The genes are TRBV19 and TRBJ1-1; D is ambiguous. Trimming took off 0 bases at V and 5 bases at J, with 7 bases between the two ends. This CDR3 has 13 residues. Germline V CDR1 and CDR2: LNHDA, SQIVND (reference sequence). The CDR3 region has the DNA TGTGCCAGTAGTATAGAAGGAGGGACTGAAGCTTTCTTT. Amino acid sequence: CASSIEGGTEAFF.

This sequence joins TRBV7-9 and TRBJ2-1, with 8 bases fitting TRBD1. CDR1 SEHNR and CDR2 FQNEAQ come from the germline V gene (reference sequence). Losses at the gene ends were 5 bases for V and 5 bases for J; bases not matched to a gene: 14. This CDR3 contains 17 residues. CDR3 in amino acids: CASSPPGGTRWNNEQFF. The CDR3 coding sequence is TGTGCCAGCAGCCCTCCAGGGGGCACGCGGTGGAACAATGAGCAGTTCTTC.

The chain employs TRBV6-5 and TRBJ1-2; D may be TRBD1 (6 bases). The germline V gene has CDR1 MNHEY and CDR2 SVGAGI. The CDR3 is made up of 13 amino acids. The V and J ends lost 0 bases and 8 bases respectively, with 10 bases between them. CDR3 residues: CASSYSGGEGYTF. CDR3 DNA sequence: TGTGCCAGCAGTTACTCAGGGGGGGAGGGCTACACCTTC.

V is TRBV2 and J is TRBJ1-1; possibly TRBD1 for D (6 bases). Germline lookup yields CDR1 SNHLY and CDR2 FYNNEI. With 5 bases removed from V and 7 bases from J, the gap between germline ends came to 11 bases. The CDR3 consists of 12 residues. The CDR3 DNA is TGTGCCAGCAGTTCGGACAGCCTTGAAGCTTTCTTT. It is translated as CASSSDSLEAFF.

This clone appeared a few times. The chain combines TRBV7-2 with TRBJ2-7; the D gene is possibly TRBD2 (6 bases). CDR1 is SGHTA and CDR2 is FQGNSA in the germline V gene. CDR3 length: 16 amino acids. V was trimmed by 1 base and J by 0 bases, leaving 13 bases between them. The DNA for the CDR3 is TGTGCCAGCAGCTTAGGAGGAGGGAGGAACTCCTACGAGCAGTACTTC. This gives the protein CASSLGGGRNSYEQYF.

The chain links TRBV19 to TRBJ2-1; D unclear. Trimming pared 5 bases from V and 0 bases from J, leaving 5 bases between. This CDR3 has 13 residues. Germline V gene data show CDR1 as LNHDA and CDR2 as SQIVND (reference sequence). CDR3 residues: CASSPGSYNEQFF. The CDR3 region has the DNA TGTGCCAGTAGTCCGGGCTCCTACAATGAGCAGTTCTTC.

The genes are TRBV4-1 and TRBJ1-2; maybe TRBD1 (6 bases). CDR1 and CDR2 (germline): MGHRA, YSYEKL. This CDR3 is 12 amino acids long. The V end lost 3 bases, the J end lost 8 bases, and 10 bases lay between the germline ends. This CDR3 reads CASSQDRSGYTF. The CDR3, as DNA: TGCGCCAGCAGCCAGGACAGATCCGGCTACACCTTC.

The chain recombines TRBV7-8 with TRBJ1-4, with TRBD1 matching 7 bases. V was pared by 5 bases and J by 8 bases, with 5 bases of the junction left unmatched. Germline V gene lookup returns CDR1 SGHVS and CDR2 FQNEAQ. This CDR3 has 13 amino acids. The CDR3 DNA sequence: TGTGCCAGCAGCCGAGGACAGGCAGAAAAACTGTTTTTT. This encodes CASSRGQAEKLFF. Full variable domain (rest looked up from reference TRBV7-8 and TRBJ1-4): GAGVSQSPRYKVAKRGQDVALRCDPISGHVSLFWYQQALGQGPEFLTYFQNEAQLDKSGLPSDRFFAERPEGSVSTLKIQRTQQEDSAVYLCASSRGQAEKLFFGSGTQLSVL.

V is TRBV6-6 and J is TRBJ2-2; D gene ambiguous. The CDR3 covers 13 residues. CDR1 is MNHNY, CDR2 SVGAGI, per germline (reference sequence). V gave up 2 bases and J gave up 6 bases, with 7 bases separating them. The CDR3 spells CASSYVGSGELFF. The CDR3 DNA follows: TGTGCCAGCAGTTACGTCGGGTCCGGGGAGCTGTTTTTT.

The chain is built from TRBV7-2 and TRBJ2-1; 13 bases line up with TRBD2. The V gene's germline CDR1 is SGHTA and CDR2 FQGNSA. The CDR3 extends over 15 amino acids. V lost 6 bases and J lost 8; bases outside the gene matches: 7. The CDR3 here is CASRPTSGRADEQFF. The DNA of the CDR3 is TGTGCCAGCAGACCCACTAGCGGGAGGGCCGATGAGCAGTTCTTC.